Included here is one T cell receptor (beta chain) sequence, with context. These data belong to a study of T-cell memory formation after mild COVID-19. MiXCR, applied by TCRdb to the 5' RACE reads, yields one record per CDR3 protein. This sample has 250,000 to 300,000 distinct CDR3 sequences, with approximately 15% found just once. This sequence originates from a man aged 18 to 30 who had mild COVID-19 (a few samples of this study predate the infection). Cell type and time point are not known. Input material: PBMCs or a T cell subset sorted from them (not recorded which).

DNA for the CDR3: TGCAGCGCCCGACAGGCCTACGAGCAGTACTTC. Its translation: CSARQAYEQYF. The V call is TRBV29-1, the J call TRBJ2-7; TRBD1 might be the D (6 bases). This CDR3 is 11 amino acids long. CDR1 and CDR2 from the germline V gene are SQVTM and ANQGSEA. V shed 7 bases and J shed 2 bases, with 9 bases lying between them.